This TCR beta chain was sequenced for a study of identical twins. The authors used template switching to add a universal primer site and gave cDNA unique molecular identifiers. One entry per CDR3 protein results from TCRdb running MiXCR on the 5' RACE reads. The repertoire holds around 1.7 million distinct CDR3 sequences, about 32% seen once, with about 0.3% in the top ten. This clonotype was recorded a few times. What it binds is unknown. General study findings and limits: A cross-sectional statistical analysis, not follow-up of the same donors, supported the conclusions. Fewer insertions characterized abundant cord blood beta clonotypes, whereas memory repertoires showed none. Shared out-of-frame alpha sequences (those common to twins) showed excess low generation probability.

The source of this sequence is a newborn girl in good health. Specimen: cord blood.

CDR3 DNA sequence: TGTGCCAGCAGGATCAACCGGGGGGCCCGCACAGATACGCAGTATTTT. As protein: CASRINRGARTDTQYF. The chain combines TRBV6-1 with TRBJ2-3; weak D call: TRBD2 (7 bases). Germline assignment: CDR1 MNHNS and CDR2 SASEGT. The CDR3 sequence is 16 residues long. The V end lost 6 bases, the J end lost 1 base, and 17 bases lay between the germline ends.